This TCR beta chain emerged from a study of technical replicates of blood from a few donors. The CDR3 covers 15 residues. V lost 2 bases, J lost 5 bases, and 15 bases lay in between. Germline CDR1 KGHSH, CDR2 LQKENI. TCRdb keeps only in-frame clones here, not all; method: immunoSEQ multiplex PCR. The data hold tens of thousands of clones, with 91% observed a single time. Material for sequencing was PBMCs. V usage is TRBV18 and J usage is TRBJ1-1; tentative D call: TRBD1 (5 bases). This TCR was recovered from a human donor in good health. Some clones in this sample may be carry-over from other donors' samples. CDR3 coding DNA: TGTGCCAGCTCACCAGTGTTAGGGGAAGGGACTGAAGCTTTCTTT. It specifies CASSPVLGEGTEAFF. The full variable domain, with the rest looked up from reference TRBV18 and TRBJ1-1, is NAGVMQNPRHLVRRRGQEARLRCSPMKGHSHVYWYRQLPEEGLKFMVYLQKENIIDESGMPKERFSAEFPKEGPSILRIQQVVRGDSAAYFCASSPVLGEGTEAFFGQGTRLTVV.